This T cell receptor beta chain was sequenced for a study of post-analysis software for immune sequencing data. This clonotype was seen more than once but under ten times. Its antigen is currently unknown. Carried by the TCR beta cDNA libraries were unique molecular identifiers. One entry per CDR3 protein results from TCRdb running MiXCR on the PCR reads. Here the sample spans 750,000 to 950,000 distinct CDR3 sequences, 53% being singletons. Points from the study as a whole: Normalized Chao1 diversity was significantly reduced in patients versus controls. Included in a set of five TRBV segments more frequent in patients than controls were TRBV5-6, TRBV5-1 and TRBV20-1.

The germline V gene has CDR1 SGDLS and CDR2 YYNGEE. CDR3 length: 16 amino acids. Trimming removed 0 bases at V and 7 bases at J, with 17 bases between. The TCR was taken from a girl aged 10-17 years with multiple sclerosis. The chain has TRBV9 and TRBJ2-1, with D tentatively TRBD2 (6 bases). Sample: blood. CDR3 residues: CASSVGFGGIGNEQFF. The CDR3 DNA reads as TGTGCCAGCAGCGTAGGGTTTGGGGGGATTGGTAATGAGCAGTTCTTC.